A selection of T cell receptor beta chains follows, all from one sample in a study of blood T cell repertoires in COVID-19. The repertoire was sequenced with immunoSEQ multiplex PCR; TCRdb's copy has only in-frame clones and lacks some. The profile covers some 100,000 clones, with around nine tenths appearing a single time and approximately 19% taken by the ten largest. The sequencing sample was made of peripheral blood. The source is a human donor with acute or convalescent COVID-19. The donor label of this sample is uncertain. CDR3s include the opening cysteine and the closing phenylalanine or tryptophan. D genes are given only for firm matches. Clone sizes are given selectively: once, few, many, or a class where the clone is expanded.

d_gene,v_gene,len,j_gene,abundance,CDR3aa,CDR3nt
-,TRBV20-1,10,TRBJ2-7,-,CSAGDYEQYF,TGCAGTGCAGGGGACTACGAGCAGTACTTC
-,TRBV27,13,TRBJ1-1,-,CASSLGRGTEAFF,TGTGCCAGCAGTTTAGGTAGGGGCACTGAAGCTTTCTTT
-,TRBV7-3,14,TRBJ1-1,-,CASSEGGSNTEAFF,TGTGCCAGCAGCGAAGGGGGATCGAACACTGAAGCTTTCTTT
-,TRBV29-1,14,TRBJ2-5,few,CSVEDAAGVGTQYF,TGCAGCGTTGAAGATGCAGCGGGTGTCGGGACCCAGTACTTC
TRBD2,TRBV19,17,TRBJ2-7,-,CASSIAPQLAGGREQYF,TGTGCCAGTAGTATAGCCCCGCAACTAGCGGGAGGGCGTGAGCAGTACTTC
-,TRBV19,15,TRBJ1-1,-,CASSRGGHLNTEAFF,TGTGCCAGTAGCCGGGGGGGACACTTGAACACTGAAGCTTTCTTT
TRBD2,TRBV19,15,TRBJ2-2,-,CASGGRAGATGELFF,TGTGCCAGCGGGGGTAGAGCGGGAGCCACCGGGGAGCTGTTTTTT
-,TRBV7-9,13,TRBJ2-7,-,CASSLLRGYEQYF,TGTGCCAGCAGCTTGCTACGGGGCTACGAGCAGTACTTC
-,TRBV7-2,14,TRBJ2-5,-,CASSRGHSTETQYF,TGTGCCAGCAGCCGCGGTCATTCCACAGAGACCCAGTACTTC
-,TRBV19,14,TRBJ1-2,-,CASSMFATEYGYTF,TGTGCCAGTAGTATGTTCGCGACAGAATATGGCTACACCTTC
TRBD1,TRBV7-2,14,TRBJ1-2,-,CASSADRGWYGYTF,TGTGCCAGCAGCGCAGACAGGGGATGGTATGGCTACACCTTC
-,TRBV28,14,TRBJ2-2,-,CASRLGSNGGELFF,TGTGCCAGCCGCCTGGGGAGTAACGGGGGGGAGCTGTTTTTT
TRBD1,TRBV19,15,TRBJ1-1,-,CASSPQDRGHTEAFF,TGTGCCAGTAGTCCGCAAGACAGGGGGCACACTGAAGCTTTCTTT
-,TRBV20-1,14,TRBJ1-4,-,CSASVLGSDEKLFF,TGCAGTGCTAGTGTGTTGGGGAGTGATGAAAAACTGTTTTTT
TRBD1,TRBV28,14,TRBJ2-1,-,CASRLTGVYNEQFF,TGTGCCAGCAGGCTGACAGGGGTGTACAATGAGCAGTTCTTC
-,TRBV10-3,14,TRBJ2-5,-,CAISDWTRQETQYF,TGTGCCATCTCAGATTGGACACGTCAAGAGACCCAGTACTTC
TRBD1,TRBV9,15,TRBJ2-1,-,CASSPRQGAYNEQFF,TGTGCCAGCAGCCCCCGACAGGGGGCCTACAATGAGCAGTTCTTC
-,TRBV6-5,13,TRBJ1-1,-,CASSYSRYTEAFF,TGTGCCAGCAGTTACTCGAGGTATACTGAAGCTTTCTTT
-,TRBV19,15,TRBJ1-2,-,CASQRTGRENRGYTF,TGTGCCAGTCAGCGGACCGGGAGGGAAAACCGGGGCTACACCTTC
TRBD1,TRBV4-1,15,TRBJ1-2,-,CASSQGTGGNYGYTF,TGCGCCAGCAGCCAAGGTACAGGGGGAAACTATGGCTACACCTTC
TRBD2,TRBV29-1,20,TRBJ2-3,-,CSVVPLFGTSGSPGRDTQYF,TGCAGCGTCGTACCCTTATTCGGGACTAGCGGGAGCCCCGGACGGGATACGCAGTATTTT
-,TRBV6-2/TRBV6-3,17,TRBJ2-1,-,CASSYPLLAASYNEQFF,TGTGCCAGCAGTTACCCCCTGCTGGCGGCCTCCTACAATGAGCAGTTCTTC
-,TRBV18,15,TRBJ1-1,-,CASSPQGSENTEAFF,TGTGCCAGCTCACCACAGGGGTCGGAGAACACTGAAGCTTTCTTT
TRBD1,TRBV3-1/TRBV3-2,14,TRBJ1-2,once,CASSHRPDRAGYTF,TGTGCCAGCAGCCACAGGCCTGACAGGGCTGGCTACACCTTC
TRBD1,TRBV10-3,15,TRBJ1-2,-,CAAGGRQGQIGGYTF,TGTGCCGCCGGAGGGAGACAGGGGCAAATAGGTGGCTACACCTTC